This T cell receptor beta chain derives from a study of T cell responses to AZD1222 COVID-19 vaccine. Study-level points and caveats: Only a handful of AZD1222 recipients, more than five in all, had baseline seropositivity.

Sequencing used immunoSEQ multiplex PCR; TCRdb keeps in-frame clones, though not all of them. Of over 110,000 clones listed, roughly 93% were seen once; the top ten hold less than 9.5%. The germline V gene has CDR1 LNHDA and CDR2 SQIVND (reference sequence). This CDR3 comprises 16 residues. V was clipped by 7 bases and J by 7 bases; unmatched bases: 17. Of note for this clone: The antigen remains undetermined.

This receptor was obtained from an adult who received the AZD1222 COVID-19 vaccine. Source: peripheral blood, taken 28 days after the second AZD1222 dose. The chain uses TRBV19 and TRBJ1-2, with TRBD1 identical over 8 bases. As DNA, the CDR3 is TGTGCCAGTACCTCCGACAGGGGCCCTCGGGGGAGTGGCTACACCTTC. As protein: CASTSDRGPRGSGYTF.